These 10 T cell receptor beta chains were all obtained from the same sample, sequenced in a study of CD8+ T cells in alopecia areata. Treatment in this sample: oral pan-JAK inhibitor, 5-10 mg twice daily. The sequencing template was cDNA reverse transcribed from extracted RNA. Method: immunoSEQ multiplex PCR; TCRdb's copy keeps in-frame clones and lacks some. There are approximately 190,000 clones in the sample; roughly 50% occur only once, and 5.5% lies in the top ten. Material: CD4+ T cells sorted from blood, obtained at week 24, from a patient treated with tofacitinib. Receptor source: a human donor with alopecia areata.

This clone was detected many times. The CDR3 coding sequence is TGTGCCAGCAGTGAATTGAACCCAAACACCGGGGAGCTGTTTTTT. It specifies CASSELNPNTGELFF. The chain employs TRBV2 and TRBJ2-2, with no clear D. The CDR3 runs to 15 residues. Trimming took 2 bases from V and 2 from J, leaving 9 bases between them. Per the germline V gene, CDR1 is SNHLY and CDR2 is FYNNEI.

CDR3 nucleotides: TGTGCCTGGAGTGTGGACAGTTACACCGGGGAGCTGTTTTTT. Translated, it gives CAWSVDSYTGELFF. V and J are TRBV30 and TRBJ2-2; TRBD1 is a possible D gene (6 bases). The ends were cut back, 0 bases at V and 3 bases at J, with 8 bases in the middle. The germline CDR1 and CDR2 sequences are GTSNPN and SVGIG (reference sequence). There are 14 residues in the CDR3.

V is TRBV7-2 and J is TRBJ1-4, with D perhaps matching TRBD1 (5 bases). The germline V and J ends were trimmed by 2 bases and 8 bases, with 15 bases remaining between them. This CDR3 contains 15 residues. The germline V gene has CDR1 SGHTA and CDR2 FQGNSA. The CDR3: CASSLSRATAEKLFF. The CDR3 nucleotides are TGTGCCAGCAGCTTATCCAGGGCCACGGCAGAAAAACTGTTTTTT.

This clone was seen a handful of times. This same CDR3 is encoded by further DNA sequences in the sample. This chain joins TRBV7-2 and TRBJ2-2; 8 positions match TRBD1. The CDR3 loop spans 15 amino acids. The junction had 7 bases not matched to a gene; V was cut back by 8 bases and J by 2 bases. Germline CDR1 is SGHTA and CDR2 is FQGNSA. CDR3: CASSKTGANTGELFF. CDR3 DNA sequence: TGTGCCAGCTCCAAGACAGGGGCCAACACCGGGGAGCTGTTTTTT.

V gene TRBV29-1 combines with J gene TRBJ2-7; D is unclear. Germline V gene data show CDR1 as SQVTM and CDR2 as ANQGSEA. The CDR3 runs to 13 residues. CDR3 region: CTSTKTVSYEQYF. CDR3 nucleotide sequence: TGCACTTCGACGAAAACAGTGTCCTACGAGCAGTACTTC.

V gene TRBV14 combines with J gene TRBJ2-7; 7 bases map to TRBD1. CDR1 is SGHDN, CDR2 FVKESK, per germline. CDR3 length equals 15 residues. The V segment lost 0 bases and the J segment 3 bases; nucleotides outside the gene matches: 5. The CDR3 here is CASSQDWTGNYEQYF. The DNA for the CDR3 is TGTGCCAGCAGCCAAGATTGGACAGGCAACTACGAGCAGTACTTC.

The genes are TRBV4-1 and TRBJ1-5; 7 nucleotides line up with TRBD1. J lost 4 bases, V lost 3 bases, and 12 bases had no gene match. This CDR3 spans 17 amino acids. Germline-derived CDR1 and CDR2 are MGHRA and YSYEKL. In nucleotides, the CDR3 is TGCGCCAGCAGCCATGATCGAACAGGGGACAAGAATCAGCCCCAGCATTTT. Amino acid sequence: CASSHDRTGDKNQPQHF.

The CDR3 is CASRGQGAWETQYF. The CDR3 DNA is TGTGCCAGCAGGGGACAGGGGGCGTGGGAGACCCAGTACTTC. V usage is TRBV7-2 and J usage is TRBJ2-5, with 12 positions matching TRBD1. Germline assignment: CDR1 SGHTA and CDR2 FQGNSA. The length of the CDR3 is 14 residues. V shed 6 bases, J shed 5 bases, and the junction held 4 bases outside the gene matches.

The CDR3: CASSQALFRSEQYF. The CDR3, as DNA: TGCGCCAGCAGCCAAGCATTGTTTAGGAGCGAGCAGTACTTC. The chain carries TRBV4-3 and TRBJ2-7; no reliable D call. Trimming took 1 base from V and 6 from J, leaving 13 bases between them. CDR1 and CDR2 (germline): LGHNA, YSLEER. CDR3 length: 14 residues.

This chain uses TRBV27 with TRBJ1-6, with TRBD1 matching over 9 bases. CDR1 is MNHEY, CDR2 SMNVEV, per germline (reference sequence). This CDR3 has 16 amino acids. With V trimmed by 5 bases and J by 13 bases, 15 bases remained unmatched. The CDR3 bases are TGTGCCAGCAGTCCCACTGGGACAGGGTTGATCATCCCCCTCCACTTT. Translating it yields CASSPTGTGLIIPLHF.